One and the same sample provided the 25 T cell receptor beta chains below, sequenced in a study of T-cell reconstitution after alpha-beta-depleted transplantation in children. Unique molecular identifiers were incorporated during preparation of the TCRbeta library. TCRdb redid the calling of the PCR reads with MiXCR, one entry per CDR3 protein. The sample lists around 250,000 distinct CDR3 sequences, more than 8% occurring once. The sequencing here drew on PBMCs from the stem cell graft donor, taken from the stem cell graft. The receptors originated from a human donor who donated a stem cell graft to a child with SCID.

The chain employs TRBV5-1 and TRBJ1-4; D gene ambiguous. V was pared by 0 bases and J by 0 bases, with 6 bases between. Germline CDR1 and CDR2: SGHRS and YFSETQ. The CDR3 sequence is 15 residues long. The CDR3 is CASSLEATTNEKLFF. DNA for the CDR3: TGCGCCAGCAGCTTGGAGGCGACAACTAATGAAAAACTGTTTTTT.

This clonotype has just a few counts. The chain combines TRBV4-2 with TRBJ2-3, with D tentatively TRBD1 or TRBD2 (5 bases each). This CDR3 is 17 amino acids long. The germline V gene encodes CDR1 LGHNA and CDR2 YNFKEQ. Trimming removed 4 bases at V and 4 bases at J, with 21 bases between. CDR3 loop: CASSLGPTRGGADTQYF. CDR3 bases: TGTGCCAGCAGCCTTGGACCTACCCGGGGCGGAGCAGATACGCAGTATTTT.

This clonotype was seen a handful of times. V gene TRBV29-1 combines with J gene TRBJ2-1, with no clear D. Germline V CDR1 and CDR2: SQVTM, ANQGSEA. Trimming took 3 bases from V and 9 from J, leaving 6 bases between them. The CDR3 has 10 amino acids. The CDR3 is CSVELGEQFF. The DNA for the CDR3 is TGCAGCGTTGAGCTTGGTGAGCAGTTCTTC.

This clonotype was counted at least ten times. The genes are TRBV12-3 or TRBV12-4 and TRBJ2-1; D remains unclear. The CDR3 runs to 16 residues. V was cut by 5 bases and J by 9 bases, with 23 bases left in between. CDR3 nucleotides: TGTGCCAGCAGTCCCCAAGGGCCTACTTGGGGTTCTGAGCAGTTCTTC. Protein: CASSPQGPTWGSEQFF.

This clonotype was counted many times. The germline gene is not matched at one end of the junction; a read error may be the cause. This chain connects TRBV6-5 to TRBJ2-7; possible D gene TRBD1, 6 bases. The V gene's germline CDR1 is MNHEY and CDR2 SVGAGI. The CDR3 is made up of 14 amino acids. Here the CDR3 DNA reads TGTGCCAGCAGTTCCCACCAGTCGGGACAATCTCCCTTCTTC. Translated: CASSSHQSGQSPFF.

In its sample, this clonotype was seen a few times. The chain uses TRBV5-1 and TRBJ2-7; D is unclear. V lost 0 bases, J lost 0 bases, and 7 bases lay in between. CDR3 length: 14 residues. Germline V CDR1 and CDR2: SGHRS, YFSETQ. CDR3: CASSLAVSSYEQYF. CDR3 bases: TGCGCCAGCAGCTTGGCCGTCAGCTCCTACGAGCAGTACTTC.

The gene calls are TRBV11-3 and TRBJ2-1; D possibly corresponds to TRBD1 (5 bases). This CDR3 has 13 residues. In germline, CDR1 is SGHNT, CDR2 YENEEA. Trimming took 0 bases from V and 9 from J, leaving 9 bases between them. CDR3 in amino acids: CASSLDPTVEQFF. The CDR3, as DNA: TGTGCCAGCAGCTTAGACCCGACAGTTGAGCAGTTCTTC. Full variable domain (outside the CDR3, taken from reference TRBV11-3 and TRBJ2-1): EAGVVQSPRYKIIEKKQPVAFWCNPISGHNTLYWYLQNLGQGPELLIRYENEEAVDDSQLPKDRFSAERLKGVDSTLKIQPAELGDSAVYLCASSLDPTVEQFFGPGTRLTVL.

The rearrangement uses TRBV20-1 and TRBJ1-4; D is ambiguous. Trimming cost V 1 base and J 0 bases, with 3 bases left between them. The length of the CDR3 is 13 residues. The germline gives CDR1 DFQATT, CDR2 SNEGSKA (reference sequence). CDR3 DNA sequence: TGCAGTGCTAGAGCGGCAACTAATGAAAAACTGTTTTTT. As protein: CSARAATNEKLFF.

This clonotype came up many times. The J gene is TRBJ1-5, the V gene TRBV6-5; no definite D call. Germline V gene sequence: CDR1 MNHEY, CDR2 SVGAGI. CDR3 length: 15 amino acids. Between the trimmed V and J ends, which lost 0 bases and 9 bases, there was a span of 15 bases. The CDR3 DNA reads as TGTGCCAGCAGTTACTCGAACGGGGAAGGTACGCCCCAGCATTTT. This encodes CASSYSNGEGTPQHF.

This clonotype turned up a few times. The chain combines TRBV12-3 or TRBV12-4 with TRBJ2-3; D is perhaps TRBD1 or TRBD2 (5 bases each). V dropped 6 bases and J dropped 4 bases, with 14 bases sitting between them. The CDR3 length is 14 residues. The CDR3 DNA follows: TGTGCCAGCAGCACTTTTGGGGGTTCAGATACGCAGTATTTT. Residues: CASSTFGGSDTQYF.

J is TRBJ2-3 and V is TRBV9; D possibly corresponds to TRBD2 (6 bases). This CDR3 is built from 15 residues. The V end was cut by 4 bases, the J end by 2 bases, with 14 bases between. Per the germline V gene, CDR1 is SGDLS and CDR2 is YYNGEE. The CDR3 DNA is TGTGCCAGCAGCCCCCGGACTAATCCCACAGATACGCAGTATTTT. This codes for CASSPRTNPTDTQYF.

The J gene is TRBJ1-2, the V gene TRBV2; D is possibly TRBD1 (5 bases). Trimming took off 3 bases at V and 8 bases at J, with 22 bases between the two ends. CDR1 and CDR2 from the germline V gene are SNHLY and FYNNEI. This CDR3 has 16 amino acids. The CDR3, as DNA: TGTGCCAGCAGTGACGGAAGGGACGGGCACGGAGGGGGCTACACCTTC. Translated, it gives CASSDGRDGHGGGYTF.

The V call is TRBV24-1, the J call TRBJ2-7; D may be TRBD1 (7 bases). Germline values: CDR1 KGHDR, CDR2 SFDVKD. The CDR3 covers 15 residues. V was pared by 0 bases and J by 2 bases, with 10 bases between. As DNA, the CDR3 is TGTGCCACCAGTGATTTGCAGGGGGGCGCCTACGAGCAGTACTTC. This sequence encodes CATSDLQGGAYEQYF.

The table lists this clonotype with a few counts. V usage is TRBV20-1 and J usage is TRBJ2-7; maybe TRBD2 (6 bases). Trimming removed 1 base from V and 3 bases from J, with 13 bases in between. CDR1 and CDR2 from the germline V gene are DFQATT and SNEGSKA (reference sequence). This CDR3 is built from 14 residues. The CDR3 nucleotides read TGCAGTGCTAGAGTTACTAGCACGCACTACGAGCAGTACTTC. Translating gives CSARVTSTHYEQYF.

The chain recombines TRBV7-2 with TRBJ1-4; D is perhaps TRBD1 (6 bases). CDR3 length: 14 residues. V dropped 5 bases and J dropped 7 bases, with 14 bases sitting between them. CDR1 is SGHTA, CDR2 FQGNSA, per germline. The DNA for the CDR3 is TGTGCCAGCAGCCCCGGGACACCTATTGAAAAACTGTTTTTT. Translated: CASSPGTPIEKLFF.

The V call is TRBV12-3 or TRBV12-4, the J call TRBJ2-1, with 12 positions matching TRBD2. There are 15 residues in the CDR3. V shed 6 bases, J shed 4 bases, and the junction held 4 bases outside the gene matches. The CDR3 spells CASSGLAGPYNEQFF. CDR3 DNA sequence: TGTGCCAGCAGCGGACTAGCGGGGCCTTACAATGAGCAGTTCTTC.

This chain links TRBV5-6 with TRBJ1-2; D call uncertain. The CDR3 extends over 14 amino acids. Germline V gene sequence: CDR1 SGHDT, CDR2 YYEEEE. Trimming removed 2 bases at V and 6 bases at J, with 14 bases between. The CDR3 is CASSFAWTADGYTF. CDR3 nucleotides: TGTGCCAGCAGCTTCGCTTGGACCGCCGATGGCTACACCTTC.

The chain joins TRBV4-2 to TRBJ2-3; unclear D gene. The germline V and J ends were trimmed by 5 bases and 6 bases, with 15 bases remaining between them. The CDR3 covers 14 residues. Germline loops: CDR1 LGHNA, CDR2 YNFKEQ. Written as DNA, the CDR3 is TGTGCCAGCAGCGGCGCTGGCACAACCGATACGCAGTATTTT. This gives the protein CASSGAGTTDTQYF.

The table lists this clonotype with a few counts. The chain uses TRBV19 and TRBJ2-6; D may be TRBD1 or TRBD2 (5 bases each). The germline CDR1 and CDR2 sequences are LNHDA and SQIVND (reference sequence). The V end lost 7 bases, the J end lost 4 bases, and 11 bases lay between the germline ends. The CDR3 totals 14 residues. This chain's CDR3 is CASTEGYGANVLTF. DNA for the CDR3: TGTGCCAGTACTGAGGGGTACGGGGCCAACGTCCTGACTTTC.

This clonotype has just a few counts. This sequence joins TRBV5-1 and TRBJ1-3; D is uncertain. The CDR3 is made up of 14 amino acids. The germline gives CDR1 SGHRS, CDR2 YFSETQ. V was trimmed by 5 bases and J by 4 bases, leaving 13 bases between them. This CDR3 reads CASRASYSGNTIYF. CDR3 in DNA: TGCGCCAGCAGGGCGAGCTATTCGGGAAACACCATATATTTT.

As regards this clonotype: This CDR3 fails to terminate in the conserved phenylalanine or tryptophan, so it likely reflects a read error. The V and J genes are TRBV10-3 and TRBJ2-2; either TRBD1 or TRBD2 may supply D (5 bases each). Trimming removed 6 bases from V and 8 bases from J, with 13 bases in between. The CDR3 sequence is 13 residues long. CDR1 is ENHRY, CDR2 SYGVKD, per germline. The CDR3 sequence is CAIRGDATGELFS. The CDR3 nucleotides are TGTGCCATCAGGGGGGACGCCACTGGGGAGCTGTTTTCT.

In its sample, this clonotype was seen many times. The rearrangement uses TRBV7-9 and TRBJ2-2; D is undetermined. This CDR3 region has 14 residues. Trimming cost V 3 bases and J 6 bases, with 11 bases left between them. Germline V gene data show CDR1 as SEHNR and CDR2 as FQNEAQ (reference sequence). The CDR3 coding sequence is TGTGCCAGCAGCTTTAATACTGGGGCCGGGGAGCTGTTTTTT. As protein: CASSFNTGAGELFF.

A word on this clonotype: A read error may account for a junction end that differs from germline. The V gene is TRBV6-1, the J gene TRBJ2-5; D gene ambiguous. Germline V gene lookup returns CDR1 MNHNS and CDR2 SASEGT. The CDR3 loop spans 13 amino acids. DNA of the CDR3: TGTGCCAGCACCTTACAGTGTCAAGATACCCAGTACTTC. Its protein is CASTLQCQDTQYF.

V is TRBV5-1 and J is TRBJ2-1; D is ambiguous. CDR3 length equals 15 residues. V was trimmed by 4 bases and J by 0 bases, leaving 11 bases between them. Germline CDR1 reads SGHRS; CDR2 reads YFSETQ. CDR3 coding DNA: TGCGCCAGCAGCCGAGACGGACGCTCCTACAATGAGCAGTTCTTC. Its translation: CASSRDGRSYNEQFF.

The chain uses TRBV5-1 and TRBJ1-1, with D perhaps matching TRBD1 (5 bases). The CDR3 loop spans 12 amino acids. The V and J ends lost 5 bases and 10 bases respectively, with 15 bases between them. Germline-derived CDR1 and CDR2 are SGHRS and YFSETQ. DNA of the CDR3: TGCGCCAGCAGTAACCAGGGAGATGGAGCTTTCTTT. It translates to CASSNQGDGAFF.